A selection of T cell receptor beta chains follows, all from one sample in a study of cytomegalovirus exposure and HLA in healthy donors. This table comes from immunoSEQ multiplex PCR, and its TCRdb copy is limited to in-frame clones, with some not included. The sample holds about 200,000 clones; around 84% are singletons and the top ten take roughly 3.1%. The source material was PBMCs. The receptor source for this set is a man aged 40-49 years in good health and CMV-seropositive. The CDR3 runs from the conserved cysteine through the conserved F or W. D genes are given only for firm matches. Clone size is shown for a subset of rows, as once, few, many or a class of expanded clone.

len	j_gene	abundance	d_gene	v_gene	CDR3aa	CDR3nt
15	TRBJ2-5	few	NA	TRBV7-3	CASSPNFGGPETQYF	TGTGCCAGCAGCCCCAACTTCGGGGGGCCCGAGACCCAGTACTTC
15	TRBJ2-1	NA	NA	TRBV6-5	CASSYFRSNYNEQFF	TGTGCCAGCAGTTACTTCAGATCGAATTACAATGAGCAGTTCTTC
20	TRBJ2-3	NA	TRBD2	TRBV2	CASSEGRTSGSYGETDTQYF	TGTGCCAGCAGTGAAGGGCGGACTAGCGGGTCTTATGGAGAAACAGATACGCAGTATTTT
17	TRBJ2-1	NA	TRBD2	TRBV7-6	CASSLDGLAGNYNEQFF	TGTGCCAGCAGCTTAGATGGTCTAGCGGGAAATTACAATGAGCAGTTCTTC
16	TRBJ2-5	NA	TRBD2	TRBV5-6	CASSADSSGSQETQYF	TGTGCCAGCAGCGCGGACTCTAGCGGGTCCCAAGAGACCCAGTACTTC
15	TRBJ2-4	NA	NA	TRBV28	CASMGPRMAKNIQYF	TGTGCCAGCATGGGGCCTAGGATGGCCAAAAACATTCAGTACTTC
14	TRBJ1-1	NA	TRBD1	TRBV5-6	CASSAQGAISEAFF	TGTGCCAGCAGCGCCCAGGGGGCGATCTCTGAAGCTTTCTTT
14	TRBJ2-1	few	TRBD2	TRBV25-1	CASAGTIYYNEQFF	TGTGCCAGTGCGGGGACTATATACTACAATGAGCAGTTCTTC
15	TRBJ2-7	NA	TRBD1	TRBV14	CASSHPGQGAGEQYF	TGTGCCAGCAGCCACCCCGGACAGGGGGCTGGTGAGCAGTACTTC
17	TRBJ2-5	NA	TRBD2	TRBV9	CASSGNSGRTTQETQYF	TGTGCCAGCAGCGGTAATAGCGGGAGGACCACCCAAGAGACCCAGTACTTC
16	TRBJ1-1	NA	NA	TRBV19	CASSIRVVGGNTEAFF	TGTGCCAGTAGTATTAGAGTCGTGGGGGGGAACACTGAAGCTTTCTTT
14	TRBJ1-5	once	NA	TRBV7-9	CASSFSGGGQPQHF	TGTGCCAGCAGCTTTTCAGGAGGCGGTCAGCCCCAGCATTTT